What follows describes a single T cell receptor (beta chain). Its target is unknown. J lost 3 bases, V lost 1 base, and 5 bases had no gene match. The CDR3 consists of 15 residues. Germline CDR1 is SGHKS and CDR2 is YYEKEE (reference sequence). This specimen comes from a study of T cells in localized non-small cell lung cancer. Using immunoSEQ multiplex PCR, the repertoire was profiled, and TCRdb retains in-frame clones only, with some absent. The sample lists 65,000 to 80,000 clones; 84% were seen once. Study-wide findings and caveats: Appearances in adjacent lung were noted for a median approximately 58 of the top 100 tumor clones. Uninvolved nearby lung showed the greatest T cell clonality, exceeding that found in tumor. Only one tumor region went through sequencing, so heterogeneity may still be there. Greater blood T cell density accompanied longer overall survival.

The receptor was isolated from a female donor over 55 with stage I lung adenocarcinoma. The chain has TRBV5-5 and TRBJ2-5, with 8 bases lining up with TRBD1. The sample here was peripheral blood, taken before any cancer treatment. CDR3: CASSLTPQGEETQYF. The CDR3 coding sequence is TGTGCCAGCAGCTTGACACCACAGGGGGAAGAGACCCAGTACTTC.